A single sample is the source of the 21 T cell receptor beta chains below, sequenced in a study of patients with pleural tuberculosis. TCRdb re-derived calls from the reads in MiXCR, one entry per CDR3 protein. The sample carries some 48,000 distinct CDR3 sequences, 5.5% to 8% recorded once. The source of these receptors is a human donor with pleural tuberculosis.

This clonotype was recorded at least ten times. J is TRBJ2-5 and V is TRBV11-2, with TRBD1 identical over 7 bases. The trim removed 5 bases at V and 6 bases at J, leaving 6 bases unmatched. The germline V gene has CDR1 SGHAT and CDR2 FQNNGV. There are 13 residues in the CDR3. CDR3 residues: CASSQTGVQTQYF. The CDR3 DNA follows: TGTGCCAGCAGCCAAACAGGGGTACAGACCCAGTACTTC.

In its sample, this clonotype was seen many times. This chain joins TRBV20-1 and TRBJ2-7, with unresolved D. Per the germline V gene, CDR1 is DFQATT and CDR2 is SNEGSKA (reference sequence). Trimming took 4 bases from V and 5 from J, leaving 15 bases between them. CDR3 length: 13 residues. DNA of the CDR3: TGCAGTGCTAAGTATCGGAGCAGCGACGAGCAGTACTTC. As protein: CSAKYRSSDEQYF.

V usage is TRBV29-1 and J usage is TRBJ2-2; unclear D gene. CDR1 SQVTM and CDR2 ANQGSEA come from the germline V gene. CDR3 length: 13 amino acids. Trimming took 3 bases from V and 1 from J, leaving 6 bases between them. Here the CDR3 reads CSVEAENTGELFF. The CDR3 nucleotides read TGCAGCGTTGAGGCGGAGAACACCGGGGAGCTGTTTTTT.

Ten or more counts support this clonotype. This chain uses TRBV20-1 with TRBJ2-1, with TRBD2 matching 9 bases. The ends lost 6 bases at V and 8 bases at J; junction bases unmatched: 11. In germline, CDR1 is DFQATT, CDR2 SNEGSKA (reference sequence). The CDR3 extends over 14 amino acids. CDR3 region: CSATPGLAPDEQFF. In DNA form, the CDR3 reads TGCAGTGCCACGCCGGGACTAGCCCCCGATGAGCAGTTCTTC.

For this clonotype: A single base separates this from a much larger clone, so it may be a read error. Lacking the conserved final phenylalanine or tryptophan, this CDR3 likely reflects a read error. This chain uses TRBV20-1 with TRBJ2-3; 8 bases are a match to TRBD1. The CDR3 consists of 11 residues. Unmatched junction bases numbered 4, after V lost 6 bases and J lost 8 bases. Germline CDR1 and CDR2: DFQATT and SNEGSKA (reference sequence). The CDR3 protein is CSARDRPTQYL. The CDR3 DNA is TGCAGTGCGAGGGACAGGCCTACGCAGTATCTT.

This clonotype showed up many times. The chain carries TRBV5-4 and TRBJ1-1; 7 bases are a match to TRBD1. CDR1 is SGHNT and CDR2 is YYREEE in the germline V gene (reference sequence). This CDR3 spans 14 amino acids. Trimming removed 2 bases from V and 7 bases from J; junction bases left unmatched: 8. The CDR3 sequence: CASSFGGRGYEAFF. CDR3 DNA: TGTGCCAGCAGCTTCGGTGGCAGGGGGTATGAAGCTTTCTTT.

This clonotype has at least ten counts. The chain joins TRBV11-1 to TRBJ1-4; D not certain. Per germline, CDR1 SGHAT and CDR2 FQDESV (reference sequence). V was cut by 4 bases and J by 7 bases, with 7 bases left in between. CDR3 size: 12 residues. CDR3 nucleotide sequence: TGTGCCAGCAGCTCACTAATTGAAAAACTGTTTTTT. The encoded protein is CASSSLIEKLFF.

This clonotype was seen at least ten times. The V and J genes are TRBV2 and TRBJ2-1, with D possibly being TRBD2 (6 bases). The CDR3 extends over 16 amino acids. Trimming pared 2 bases from V and 4 bases from J, leaving 15 bases between. Germline V gene sequence: CDR1 SNHLY, CDR2 FYNNEI. CDR3 in amino acids: CASSEMFRRDYNEQFF. DNA of the CDR3: TGTGCCAGCAGTGAAATGTTCAGGAGGGATTACAATGAGCAGTTCTTC.

In its sample, this clonotype was seen a few times. This chain's CDR3 is CASSSPVPGQGYTF. For the CDR3, the DNA is TGTGCCAGCAGTTCCCCAGTTCCGGGGCAGGGCTACACCTTC. The chain employs TRBV12-3 or TRBV12-4 and TRBJ1-2, with D possibly TRBD1 on 5 matching bases. V lost 4 bases to trimming and J lost 8 bases, with 17 bases between them. This CDR3 region has 14 residues.

This clonotype was found many times. The gene calls are TRBV15 and TRBJ1-5; D gene ambiguous. The germline V gene has CDR1 LNHNV and CDR2 YYDKDF (reference sequence). Between the trimmed V and J ends, which lost 4 bases and 5 bases, there was a span of 9 bases. The CDR3 is made up of 13 amino acids. CDR3 amino acids: CATSKSPDQPQHF. The CDR3 DNA sequence: TGTGCCACCAGCAAATCCCCCGATCAGCCCCAGCATTTT.

There are many counts of this clonotype. The chain joins TRBV19 to TRBJ1-2; D is perhaps TRBD1 (5 bases). Trimming stripped 7 bases from V and 3 bases from J, with 15 bases between. The CDR3 is 14 amino acids. Germline V CDR1 and CDR2: LNHDA, SQIVND (reference sequence). DNA of the CDR3: TGTGCCAGTAAAATCGGGGCTACTGACTATGGCTACACCTTC. It translates to CASKIGATDYGYTF.

At least ten counts were recorded for this clonotype. This chain joins TRBV29-1 and TRBJ2-1; the D is unclear. Germline V gene data show CDR1 as SQVTM and CDR2 as ANQGSEA. Trimming stripped 0 bases from V and 5 bases from J, with 8 bases between. There are 13 residues in the CDR3. The CDR3 bases are TGCAGCGTTGAAGATATAAGAGACAATGAGCAGTTCTTC. Its translation: CSVEDIRDNEQFF.

This clonotype came up once. CDR3 amino acids: CASSNNKGGAGANVLTF. The CDR3 nucleotides are TGTGCCAGCTCGAACAACAAAGGGGGCGCTGGGGCCAACGTCCTGACTTTC. The rearrangement joins TRBV18 to TRBJ2-6; 7 bases align to TRBD1. CDR3 length: 17 amino acids. Germline V gene data show CDR1 as KGHSH and CDR2 as LQKENI. The V and J ends lost 6 bases and 2 bases, in that order; junction bases with no gene match: 10.

Many counts were recorded for this clonotype. CDR3 DNA: TGTGCCAGCAGTTTGACCTTACAGGGAAACTATGGCTACACCTTC. Residues: CASSLTLQGNYGYTF. The chain has TRBV28 and TRBJ1-2, with a weak D call TRBD1 (6 bases). CDR3 length: 15 amino acids. The ends were cut back, 3 bases at V and 2 bases at J, with 13 bases in the middle. The germline gives CDR1 MDHEN, CDR2 SYDVKM.

The sample holds a few counts of this clonotype. This may be a read error: a much more frequent sequence differs by one nucleotide. The rearrangement uses TRBV25-1 and TRBJ2-3, with a weak D call TRBD2 (6 bases). There are 13 residues in the CDR3. V dropped 3 bases and J dropped 8 bases, with 12 bases sitting between them. The germline V gene has CDR1 MGHDK and CDR2 SYGVNS. Here the CDR3 reads CASSEGGGSTQYF. Written as DNA, the CDR3 is TGTGCCAGCAGTGAGGGAGGAGGATCTACGCAGTATTTT.

This clonotype came up many times. The V call is TRBV12-3 or TRBV12-4, the J call TRBJ2-5, with a possible D match to TRBD2 (5 bases). Trimming took off 7 bases at V and 2 bases at J, with 11 bases between the two ends. The CDR3 totals 13 residues. The CDR3 sequence: CASNYRTQETQYF. The CDR3, as DNA: TGTGCCAGCAACTACCGGACTCAAGAGACCCAGTACTTC.

This chain connects TRBV29-1 to TRBJ1-5; TRBD1 matches at 9 bases. The V and J ends lost 2 bases and 3 bases, in that order; junction bases with no gene match: 5. From germline, CDR1 is SQVTM and CDR2 ANQGSEA. The CDR3 is 15 residues long. The CDR3 DNA follows: TGCAGCGTTGAAATCGGGACAGGGCCCAATCAGCCCCAGCATTTT. Protein: CSVEIGTGPNQPQHF.

This clonotype was observed at least ten times. The rearrangement joins TRBV11-2 to TRBJ2-3, with 11 bases matching TRBD1. The CDR3 has 15 amino acids. V was pared by 5 bases and J by 5 bases, with 6 bases of the junction left unmatched. Germline assignment: CDR1 SGHAT and CDR2 FQNNGV. CDR3 coding DNA: TGTGCCAGCAGCGGAGGACAGGGGGCGAGAGATACGCAGTATTTT. This gives the protein CASSGGQGARDTQYF.

This clonotype was counted many times. This chain joins TRBV28 and TRBJ1-5; D may be TRBD1 (5 bases). The CDR3 is 15 amino acids. From germline, CDR1 is MDHEN and CDR2 SYDVKM. V lost 2 bases and J 6 bases, leaving 14 bases between the germline ends. This chain's CDR3 is CASSLRGKGLQPQHF. CDR3 sequence (DNA): TGTGCCAGCAGTTTAAGAGGGAAGGGACTTCAGCCCCAGCATTTT. Full variable domain (missing parts from reference TRBV28 and TRBJ1-5): DVKVTQSSRYLVKRTGEKVFLECVQDMDHENMFWYRQDPGLGLRLIYFSYDVKMKEKGDIPEGYSVSREKKERFSLILESASTNQTSMYLCASSLRGKGLQPQHFGDGTRLSIL.

This clonotype was seen at least ten times. The gene calls are TRBV29-1 and TRBJ1-1, with no clear D. The CDR3 is made up of 12 amino acids. Per the germline V gene, CDR1 is SQVTM and CDR2 is ANQGSEA. V lost 7 bases to trimming and J lost 4 bases, with 13 bases between them. DNA of the CDR3: TGCAGCGCCGCCCGGGAACGCACTGAAGCTTTCTTT. It codes for CSAARERTEAFF.

This chain joins TRBV12-5 and TRBJ1-5; no reliable D call. V lost 4 bases and J 7 bases, leaving 11 bases between the germline ends. Germline CDR1 and CDR2: LGHNT and FRNRAP. This CDR3 spans 13 amino acids. The DNA for the CDR3 is TGTGCTAGTGGTTCTCTGGCGGGACAGCCCCAGCATTTT. It translates to CASGSLAGQPQHF.